What follows are 21 T cell receptor beta chains derived from one specimen sequenced in a study of cytomegalovirus exposure and HLA in healthy donors. Primers included in the PCR were 60 Vbeta and 13 Jbeta primers. TCRdb's table, derived via immunoSEQ multiplex PCR, lists solely in-frame clones and lacks some. The sample yields fewer than 150,000 clones, about 74% seen once. The specimen was PBMCs. Every receptor here comes from a man between 35 and 55 years old in good health and CMV-seronegative.

The rearrangement uses TRBV19 and TRBJ2-3; TRBD2 matches 8 bases. This CDR3 is 16 amino acids long. The junction had 6 bases not matched to a gene; V was cut back by 1 base and J by 3 bases. Germline-derived CDR1 and CDR2 are LNHDA and SQIVND (reference sequence). The CDR3 loop is CASSIGSGSDTDTQYF. The CDR3 region has the DNA TGTGCCAGTAGTATAGGAAGCGGGAGTGATACAGATACGCAGTATTTT.

This chain uses TRBV6-5 with TRBJ2-2; weak D call: TRBD1 (5 bases). Germline values: CDR1 MNHEY, CDR2 SVGAGI. This CDR3 comprises 14 residues. Deletions cut 2 bases from V and 7 bases from J, with 11 bases between. CDR3 amino acids: CASSYTTAGGELFF. As DNA, the CDR3 is TGTGCCAGCAGTTACACGACAGCCGGCGGGGAGCTGTTTTTT.

This clone was recorded a few times. The rearrangement joins TRBV4-3 to TRBJ2-5; 10 bases map to TRBD2. In germline, CDR1 is LGHNA, CDR2 YSLEER. J was trimmed by 7 bases and V by 1 base; bases with no gene match: 9. The CDR3 covers 16 residues. CDR3 coding DNA: TGCGCCAGCAGCCAAGGGTCGCCTAGCGGGGGCGTGACCCAGTACTTC. This translates into CASSQGSPSGGVTQYF.

The rearrangement uses TRBV19 and TRBJ2-3; D call uncertain. CDR1 is LNHDA, CDR2 SQIVND, per germline (reference sequence). The CDR3 totals 13 residues. Deletions cut 1 base from V and 4 bases from J, with 6 bases between. The DNA of the CDR3 is TGTGCCAGTAGTATAGTAGCCCCAGATACGCAGTATTTT. Amino acids: CASSIVAPDTQYF. Based on the CDR3 plus reference TRBV19 and TRBJ2-3, the full variable domain is DGGITQSPKYLFRKEGQNVTLSCEQNLNHDAMYWYRQDPGQGLRLIYYSQIVNDFQKGDIAEGYSVSREKKESFPLTVTSAQKNPTAFYLCASSIVAPDTQYFGPGTRLTVL.

This chain links TRBV6-9 with TRBJ2-7, with TRBD2 as a possible D gene (6 bases). CDR3 length: 15 residues. Germline V gives CDR1 MNHGY, CDR2 SVAAGI. V lost 8 bases, J lost 5 bases, and 22 bases lay in between. The CDR3 is CASEICSGRGDEQYF. The DNA of the CDR3 is TGTGCCAGCGAGATCTGTTCCGGGAGAGGCGACGAGCAGTACTTC.

V is TRBV30 and J is TRBJ1-1, with 11 bases fitting TRBD1. The length of the CDR3 is 14 residues. With 3 bases clipped from V and 6 bases from J, the junction kept 6 bases outside the gene matches. In germline, CDR1 is GTSNPN, CDR2 SVGIG (reference sequence). The CDR3 spells CAWRLRDRGSEAFF. The CDR3 region has the DNA TGTGCCTGGAGACTCAGGGACAGGGGGTCTGAAGCTTTCTTT.

The chain carries TRBV7-3 and TRBJ2-3; 10 bases agree with TRBD1. V trimming: 2 bases; J trimming: 5 bases; junction bases outside the gene matches: 1. Per the germline V gene, CDR1 is SGHTA and CDR2 is FQGTGA. CDR3 size: 14 residues. The CDR3 coding sequence is TGTGCCAGCAGCTTAGGGACAGGGGTAGATACGCAGTATTTT. Protein sequence: CASSLGTGVDTQYF.

V usage is TRBV9 and J usage is TRBJ2-4, with a possible D match to TRBD1 (6 bases). The germline CDR1 and CDR2 sequences are SGDLS and YYNGEE. Between the trimmed V and J ends, which lost 3 bases and 5 bases, there was a span of 18 bases. The CDR3 totals 16 residues. The CDR3 region has the DNA TGTGCCAGCAGCGCAGGGAACAGGGATTCTGAAAACATTCAGTACTTC. Protein product: CASSAGNRDSENIQYF.

The CDR3 nucleotides are TGTGCCAGCAGCTTATACGGGACAGCCGATAGCGAGCAGTACTTC. Translated, it gives CASSLYGTADSEQYF. The chain uses TRBV7-9 and TRBJ2-7; 7 bases align to TRBD1. CDR1 is SEHNR, CDR2 FQNEAQ, per germline (reference sequence). The CDR3 sequence is 15 residues long. With V trimmed by 2 bases and J by 6 bases, 10 bases remained unmatched.

The chain couples TRBV27 to TRBJ2-7; D possibly corresponds to TRBD2 (5 bases). In germline, CDR1 is MNHEY, CDR2 SMNVEV (reference sequence). V gave up 4 bases and J gave up 1 base, with 14 bases separating them. This CDR3 has 15 amino acids. The CDR3 spells CASSYGTTRSYEQYF. DNA for the CDR3: TGTGCCAGCAGTTATGGAACAACTAGATCCTACGAGCAGTACTTC.

This clone was seen only once. The gene calls are TRBV9 and TRBJ1-1, with TRBD1 matching 7 bases. Germline CDR1 SGDLS, CDR2 YYNGEE. With V trimmed by 4 bases and J by 6 bases, 12 bases remained unmatched. CDR3 length equals 15 residues. The CDR3 region has the DNA TGTGCCAGCAGCCCCTTTGGACAGGATTCATCTGAAGCTTTCTTT. It encodes CASSPFGQDSSEAFF.

The chain is built from TRBV2 and TRBJ2-1, with D perhaps matching TRBD2 (6 bases). V was pared by 6 bases and J by 12 bases, with 12 bases between. Looked up from germline, CDR1 is SNHLY and CDR2 is FYNNEI. The CDR3 contains 11 residues. The CDR3 bases are TGTGCCAGCAGCGGGGCCGGGGGGCAGTTCTTC. Its translation is CASSGAGGQFF.

The DNA for the CDR3 is TGTGCCAGTAGCCCTCGTCGACCTAACTATGGCTACACCTTC. Protein product: CASSPRRPNYGYTF. The chain couples TRBV6-1 to TRBJ1-2; D gene ambiguous. The germline gives CDR1 MNHNS, CDR2 SASEGT. This CDR3 has 14 amino acids. With 9 bases removed from V and 0 bases from J, the gap between germline ends came to 14 bases.

This clone was seen once. This rearrangement joins TRBV30 to TRBJ2-7; 9 positions agree with TRBD1. The CDR3 covers 14 residues. CDR1 and CDR2 from the germline V gene are GTSNPN and SVGIG (reference sequence). Unmatched junction bases numbered 10, after V lost 4 bases and J lost 6 bases. This chain's CDR3 is CAWTPVGTGCEQYF. The CDR3 nucleotides are TGTGCCTGGACCCCCGTCGGGACAGGGTGCGAGCAGTACTTC.

The rearrangement links TRBV4-3 to TRBJ1-2, with D maybe TRBD1 (6 bases). The CDR3 sequence is 16 residues long. Germline values: CDR1 LGHNA, CDR2 YSLEER. V was cut by 0 bases and J by 4 bases, with 15 bases left in between. The CDR3 region is CASSQDMGGLGYGYTF. In DNA form, the CDR3 reads TGCGCCAGCAGCCAAGATATGGGGGGGCTTGGCTATGGCTACACCTTC.

In this sample, this clone turned up once. V usage is TRBV30 and J usage is TRBJ2-1; 9 nucleotides agree with TRBD1. This CDR3 has 15 residues. Germline V gene lookup returns CDR1 GTSNPN and CDR2 SVGIG (reference sequence). V lost 1 base and J lost 8; bases outside the gene matches: 9. The DNA for the CDR3 is TGTGCCTGGAGTGAGGGACAGGGAGAGGCGGATGAGCAGTTCTTC. It codes for CAWSEGQGEADEQFF.

This chain joins TRBV19 and TRBJ2-7; 8 nucleotides align to TRBD1. This CDR3 has 15 residues. Germline CDR1 LNHDA, CDR2 SQIVND (reference sequence). V shed 5 bases and J 1 base; nucleotides not matched to a gene: 7. CDR3 sequence (DNA): TGTGCCAGTAGTGCACGGACAGGGTTTTCCTACGAGCAGTACTTC. Translating gives CASSARTGFSYEQYF. Full variable domain (remainder filled in from reference TRBV19 and TRBJ2-7): DGGITQSPKYLFRKEGQNVTLSCEQNLNHDAMYWYRQDPGQGLRLIYYSQIVNDFQKGDIAEGYSVSREKKESFPLTVTSAQKNPTAFYLCASSARTGFSYEQYFGPGTRLTVT.

V gene TRBV15 combines with J gene TRBJ2-7; 15 bases match TRBD2. CDR1 LNHNV and CDR2 YYDKDF come from the germline V gene (reference sequence). V trimming: 3 bases; J trimming: 7 bases; junction bases outside the gene matches: 7. The CDR3 is 16 residues long. The CDR3 nucleotides are TGTGCCACCAGCAGGGTCGGGACTAGCGGGAGGAAAGAGCAGTACTTC. The encoded protein is CATSRVGTSGRKEQYF.

This clone was found a few times. V usage is TRBV15 and J usage is TRBJ1-5; D unresolved. The CDR3 is 12 amino acids. In germline, CDR1 is LNHNV, CDR2 YYDKDF (reference sequence). V was pared by 5 bases and J by 0 bases, with 2 bases between. The CDR3 region is CATSLSNQPQHF. The CDR3 DNA reads TGTGCCACCAGCCTTAGCAATCAGCCCCAGCATTTT.

CDR3 sequence (DNA): TGTGCCAGCAGCGTAGAGGGGGTGGACTATGGCTACACCTTC. Its translation is CASSVEGVDYGYTF. V and J are TRBV9 and TRBJ1-2; maybe TRBD1 (6 bases). V lost 0 bases to trimming and J lost 3 bases, with 9 bases between them. The CDR3 length is 14 residues. Germline assignment: CDR1 SGDLS and CDR2 YYNGEE.

The chain combines TRBV5-6 with TRBJ2-7; D remains unclear. Germline V gene sequence: CDR1 SGHDT, CDR2 YYEEEE. The CDR3 is 12 amino acids. Between the trimmed V and J ends, which lost 3 bases and 2 bases, there was a span of 6 bases. The DNA for the CDR3 is TGTGCCAGCAGCTCTCTTGCCTACGAGCAGTACTTC. It translates to CASSSLAYEQYF.